These 28 T cell receptor beta chains share one sample of origin, sequenced in a study of blood T cell repertoires in COVID-19. TCRdb's table, derived via immunoSEQ multiplex PCR, lists solely in-frame clones and lacks some. The data show 300,000 to 400,000 clones, 90% seen once. Sequenced sample: peripheral blood. Source of these receptors: a young woman with COVID-19, enrolled during active disease.

The chain carries TRBV2 and TRBJ1-2, with TRBD1 as a possible D gene (5 bases). Germline V gene data show CDR1 as SNHLY and CDR2 as FYNNEI. This CDR3 has 14 amino acids. V was pared by 6 bases and J by 4 bases, with 15 bases between. The CDR3 nucleotides read TGTGCCAGCAGAATAGGGGTGGGGGGCTATGGCTACACCTTC. It yields the protein CASRIGVGGYGYTF. The entire variable domain, with the rest obtained from reference TRBV2 and TRBJ1-2, is as follows: EPEVTQTPSHQVTQMGQEVILRCVPISNHLYFYWYRQILGQKVEFLVSFYNNEISEKSEIFDDQFSVERPDGSNFTLKIRSTKLEDSAMYFCASRIGVGGYGYTFGSGTRLTVV.

This chain links TRBV3-1 (or the pseudogene TRBV3-2) with TRBJ1-1, with D possibly matching TRBD1 (6 bases). The CDR3 consists of 12 residues. V lost 3 bases, J lost 10 bases, and 12 bases lay in between. Looked up from germline, CDR1 is LGHDT and CDR2 is YNNKEL (reference sequence). The CDR3 sequence: CASSQMGAVAFF. As DNA, the CDR3 is TGTGCCAGCAGCCAGATGGGGGCGGTAGCTTTCTTT.

V usage is TRBV7-8 and J usage is TRBJ1-1; D is uncertain. The CDR3 is 16 residues long. The germline V gene encodes CDR1 SGHVS and CDR2 FQNEAQ. With 5 bases removed from V and 1 base from J, the gap between germline ends came to 17 bases. Here the CDR3 reads CASSQLPGRKNTEAFF. The CDR3 nucleotides read TGTGCCAGCAGCCAGTTGCCGGGAAGGAAGAACACTGAAGCTTTCTTT.

The rearrangement links TRBV11-2 to TRBJ2-7, with 8 positions matching TRBD2. The germline CDR1 and CDR2 sequences are SGHAT and FQNNGV. CDR3 length: 14 residues. The V segment lost 6 bases and the J segment 2 bases; nucleotides outside the gene matches: 6. CDR3 bases: TGTGCCAGCAGTTCCGGGACTAGAACCTACGAGCAGTACTTC. Translating gives CASSSGTRTYEQYF.

As for this clone: The same CDR3 arises from other DNA sequences in this sample as well. This sequence joins TRBV28 and TRBJ1-5, with D unresolved. The length of the CDR3 is 12 residues. Trimming shortened V by 7 bases and J by 5 bases, and 9 bases separated the two germline ends. Germline lookup yields CDR1 MDHEN and CDR2 SYDVKM. The CDR3 region is CASTLRDQPQHF. The CDR3 region has the DNA TGTGCCAGCACCCTACGAGATCAGCCCCAGCATTTT.

The chain is built from TRBV10-3 and TRBJ1-1; D perhaps matches TRBD1 (5 bases). Trimming took 7 bases from V and 7 from J, leaving 10 bases between them. The CDR3 runs to 11 residues. CDR1 and CDR2 (germline): ENHRY, SYGVKD. Here the CDR3 reads CAIMRDGEAFF. CDR3 DNA sequence: TGTGCCATCATGCGGGACGGTGAAGCTTTCTTT.

The chain joins TRBV11-2 to TRBJ2-7; TRBD2 matches at 8 bases. J lost 5 bases, V lost 0 bases, and 6 bases had no gene match. Germline lookup yields CDR1 SGHAT and CDR2 FQNNGV. The length of the CDR3 is 15 residues. CDR3: CASSLDGRAHNEQYF. The DNA of the CDR3 is TGTGCCAGCAGCTTAGACGGGAGGGCCCACAACGAGCAGTACTTC. Combining the CDR3 with reference TRBV11-2 and TRBJ2-7 gives the whole variable domain EAGVAQSPRYKIIEKRQSVAFWCNPISGHATLYWYQQILGQGPKLLIQFQNNGVVDDSQLPKDRFSAERLKGVDSTLKIQPAKLEDSAVYLCASSLDGRAHNEQYFGPGTRLTVT.

The J gene is TRBJ1-6, the V gene TRBV19; 8 bases fit TRBD1. The V and J ends lost 8 bases and 10 bases, in that order; junction bases with no gene match: 7. The CDR3 covers 13 residues. Per the germline V gene, CDR1 is LNHDA and CDR2 is SQIVND (reference sequence). CDR3 sequence: CASSTGGYSPLHF. CDR3 bases: TGTGCCAGTTCCACAGGGGGGTACTCACCCCTCCACTTT.

The V gene is TRBV19, the J gene TRBJ1-1; D may be TRBD1 (6 bases). Per the germline V gene, CDR1 is LNHDA and CDR2 is SQIVND (reference sequence). V was shortened by 4 bases and J by 0 bases, with 12 bases between the two germline ends. This CDR3 spans 15 amino acids. CDR3 nucleotides: TGTGCCAGTAGTACTCCGGGACACCTGAACACTGAAGCTTTCTTT. This encodes CASSTPGHLNTEAFF.

This sequence joins TRBV7-9 and TRBJ1-5, with 7 bases matching TRBD1. Germline loops: CDR1 SEHNR, CDR2 FQNEAQ (reference sequence). The CDR3 has 18 amino acids. V lost 0 bases and J lost 3; bases outside the gene matches: 11. The CDR3 protein is CASSLAETGTVDNQPQHF. The DNA of the CDR3 is TGTGCCAGCAGCTTAGCTGAAACAGGGACAGTGGACAATCAGCCCCAGCATTTT.

This clone was detected a few times. The chain is built from TRBV5-8 and TRBJ1-6, with 7 bases matching TRBD1. V lost 1 base and J lost 9; bases outside the gene matches: 7. The V gene's germline CDR1 is SGHTS and CDR2 YDEGEE. The CDR3 runs 15 residues. For the CDR3, the DNA is TGTGCCAGCAGCTTGCCAGGGGGGCGAGGTTCACCCCTCCACTTT. It codes for CASSLPGGRGSPLHF.

Here the CDR3 reads CASSTGNYNSPLHF. CDR3 bases: TGCGCCAGCAGTACAGGGAACTATAATTCACCCCTCCACTTT. The J gene is TRBJ1-6, the V gene TRBV10-2; possible D gene TRBD1, 6 bases. The CDR3 covers 14 residues. Germline CDR1 WSHSY, CDR2 SAAADI. Trimming stripped 5 bases from V and 3 bases from J, with 8 bases between.

This rearrangement joins TRBV27 to TRBJ1-5; possible D gene TRBD1, 6 bases. V was pared by 5 bases and J by 0 bases, with 20 bases between. This CDR3 region has 18 residues. Per germline, CDR1 MNHEY and CDR2 SMNVEV (reference sequence). The DNA for the CDR3 is TGTGCCAGCAGTCCTCCGGGGGGCAAGCATTATAGCAATCAGCCCCAGCATTTT. Translating gives CASSPPGGKHYSNQPQHF.

This chain connects TRBV2 to TRBJ2-3, with 11 bases lining up with TRBD2. Looked up from germline, CDR1 is SNHLY and CDR2 is FYNNEI. The CDR3 length is 16 residues. The ends lost 4 bases at V and 6 bases at J; junction bases unmatched: 9. The CDR3 protein is CASSVSRGLAGDTQYF. The CDR3 coding sequence is TGTGCCAGCAGTGTGAGTAGAGGACTAGCGGGCGATACGCAGTATTTT.

This chain connects TRBV24-1 to TRBJ2-3; TRBD2 matches 9 bases. Trimming at V came to 3 bases and at J to 2 bases, leaving 8 bases not matched to a gene. The CDR3 loop spans 17 amino acids. Germline V lookup: CDR1 KGHDR, CDR2 SFDVKD. CDR3 loop: CATSDNQAGGTTDTQYF. DNA of the CDR3: TGTGCCACCAGTGATAACCAAGCGGGAGGCACCACAGATACGCAGTATTTT.

V gene TRBV30 combines with J gene TRBJ1-4; D gene uncertain. CDR1 is GTSNPN and CDR2 is SVGIG in the germline V gene (reference sequence). Trimming stripped 3 bases from V and 7 bases from J, with 12 bases between. This CDR3 comprises 13 residues. The CDR3 region is CAWRAGEAEKLFF. The CDR3 DNA is TGTGCCTGGAGGGCCGGGGAGGCTGAAAAACTGTTTTTT.

The count of this clone is one. In nucleotides, the CDR3 is TGTGCCAGCAGCTTAGCGCGACTAGTAGACAATGAGCAGTTCTTC. It is translated as CASSLARLVDNEQFF. The gene calls are TRBV7-2 and TRBJ2-1; TRBD2 might be the D (6 bases). The V end was cut by 0 bases, the J end by 5 bases, with 11 bases between. In germline, CDR1 is SGHTA, CDR2 FQGNSA. This CDR3 region has 15 residues.

V is TRBV19 and J is TRBJ1-1; 8 bases fit TRBD1. CDR3 length: 13 residues. J was trimmed by 11 bases and V by 4 bases; bases with no gene match: 9. Germline loops: CDR1 LNHDA, CDR2 SQIVND (reference sequence). The CDR3 here is CASSRTGYESAFF. Written as DNA, the CDR3 is TGTGCCAGTAGTAGGACAGGGTACGAGTCGGCTTTCTTT.

This clone was seen a single time. The chain carries TRBV5-4 and TRBJ1-6, with 11 nucleotides matching TRBD1. Germline V gene sequence: CDR1 SGHNT, CDR2 YYREEE (reference sequence). The CDR3 length is 16 residues. With 3 bases clipped from V and 12 bases from J, the junction kept 11 bases outside the gene matches. CDR3 coding DNA: TGTGCCAGCAGCTATGATTCCGGGACAGGGGGTATACCCCTCCACTTT. This sequence encodes CASSYDSGTGGIPLHF.

The gene calls are TRBV19 and TRBJ2-7; 7 positions agree with TRBD2. Germline V gives CDR1 LNHDA, CDR2 SQIVND (reference sequence). CDR3 length: 15 amino acids. Trimming cost V 3 bases and J 2 bases; bases outside gene matches: 7. The DNA for the CDR3 is TGTGCCAGTAGTATCTCCTCTAGCGGACCCTACGAGCAGTACTTC. This sequence encodes CASSISSSGPYEQYF. Looking up the rest from reference TRBV19 and TRBJ2-7 gives the full variable domain: DGGITQSPKYLFRKEGQNVTLSCEQNLNHDAMYWYRQDPGQGLRLIYYSQIVNDFQKGDIAEGYSVSREKKESFPLTVTSAQKNPTAFYLCASSISSSGPYEQYFGPGTRLTVT.

This clone occurred once. V is TRBV7-2 and J is TRBJ2-1; 9 positions agree with TRBD1. Losses at the gene ends were 6 bases for V and 2 bases for J; bases not matched to a gene: 5. CDR3 length: 15 amino acids. The germline V gene encodes CDR1 SGHTA and CDR2 FQGNSA. The DNA for the CDR3 is TGTGCCAGCAGTCCAGACAGGGGGGCCTACAATGAGCAGTTCTTC. Translated, it gives CASSPDRGAYNEQFF.

The chain employs TRBV5-4 and TRBJ1-2; D is ambiguous. The ends were cut back, 2 bases at V and 2 bases at J, with 10 bases in the middle. The CDR3 loop spans 14 amino acids. Germline V gene sequence: CDR1 SGHNT, CDR2 YYREEE (reference sequence). This CDR3 is CASSFISGNYGYTF. CDR3 sequence (DNA): TGTGCCAGCAGCTTTATATCGGGGAACTATGGCTACACCTTC. Supplemented by reference TRBV5-4 and TRBJ1-2, the full variable domain reads ETGVTQSPTHLIKTRGQQVTLRCSSQSGHNTVSWYQQALGQGPQFIFQYYREEENGRGNFPPRFSGLQFPNYSSELNVNALELDDSALYLCASSFISGNYGYTFGSGTRLTVV.

The CDR3 DNA sequence: TGCAGCGTCAGGCTTCGCGAGAACACCGGGGAGCTGTTTTTT. It specifies CSVRLRENTGELFF. The chain joins TRBV29-1 to TRBJ2-2, with unresolved D. The CDR3 spans 14 residues. The germline CDR1 and CDR2 sequences are SQVTM and ANQGSEA. Trimming left V 6 bases short and J 1 base short, with 12 bases between.

The count of this clone is one. This chain connects TRBV28 to TRBJ2-3; weak D call: TRBD2 (6 bases). With 4 bases removed from V and 1 base from J, the gap between germline ends came to 18 bases. Looked up from germline, CDR1 is MDHEN and CDR2 is SYDVKM. This CDR3 contains 17 residues. The CDR3 DNA follows: TGTGCCAGCAGTTACCCCCAGCGGGCTAGCGGCACAGATACGCAGTATTTT. Its protein product is CASSYPQRASGTDTQYF.

This clone came up once. The chain joins TRBV10-3 to TRBJ1-5; 8 nucleotides line up with TRBD1. The CDR3 extends over 15 amino acids. The V segment lost 0 bases and the J segment 7 bases; nucleotides outside the gene matches: 5. Germline loops: CDR1 ENHRY, CDR2 SYGVKD. CDR3 in DNA: TGTGCCATCAGTGAGTCTGGACAGGGAGACCAGCCCCAGCATTTT. This sequence encodes CAISESGQGDQPQHF.

This chain links TRBV12-3 or TRBV12-4 with TRBJ2-2, with unresolved D. This CDR3 comprises 12 residues. Trimming removed 3 bases at V and 7 bases at J, with 6 bases between. The DNA of the CDR3 is TGTGCCAGCAGTTTCGCAGTCGGGGAGCTGTTTTTT. Translating it yields CASSFAVGELFF.

The chain couples TRBV5-1 to TRBJ2-1, with 7 bases that match TRBD2. The CDR3 has 13 residues. With 4 bases clipped from V and 5 bases from J, the junction kept 3 bases outside the gene matches. Germline CDR1 is SGHRS and CDR2 is YFSETQ. CDR3 nucleotides: TGCGCCAGCAGCCGACGGGAGGACAATGAGCAGTTCTTC. Its translation is CASSRREDNEQFF.

This clone was seen more than once but under ten times. The chain carries TRBV12-3 or TRBV12-4 and TRBJ1-2; 7 bases align to TRBD1. V lost 8 bases to trimming and J lost 7 bases; unmatched junction nucleotides: 10. The CDR3 contains 13 residues. The CDR3 spells CASGRDRSSGYTF. The CDR3 DNA reads TGTGCCAGCGGTAGGGACAGAAGCTCTGGCTACACCTTC.